This T cell receptor beta chain was recorded in a study of cytomegalovirus exposure and HLA in healthy donors. Comment on this clone: Its specificity is not known.

CDR3 length: 15 residues. Germline CDR1 is SGHNT and CDR2 is YYREEE (reference sequence). Healthy bone marrow donors supplied every sample. Study-level points and caveats: Productive status was seen about 87% or about 30% of the time for most TCR beta V segments in an earlier analysis.

A multiplex PCR was run with 60 Vbeta primers and 13 Jbeta primers. This table comes from immunoSEQ multiplex PCR, and its TCRdb copy is limited to in-frame clones, with some not included. Among approximately 170,000 clones, around 68% were seen once, and the ten largest hold over 1.2%. The clonotype originates from a man aged 50-60 years in good health and CMV-seronegative. The specimen was PBMCs. J is TRBJ2-5 and V is TRBV5-4; D is unclear. Near its end, the DNA agrees better with TRBJ2-7, so the J call may be wrong. In nucleotides, the CDR3 is TGTGCCAGCAGCTTGGGAGGCCTAAGCTCCTACGAGCAGTACTTC. This codes for CASSLGGLSSYEQYF.